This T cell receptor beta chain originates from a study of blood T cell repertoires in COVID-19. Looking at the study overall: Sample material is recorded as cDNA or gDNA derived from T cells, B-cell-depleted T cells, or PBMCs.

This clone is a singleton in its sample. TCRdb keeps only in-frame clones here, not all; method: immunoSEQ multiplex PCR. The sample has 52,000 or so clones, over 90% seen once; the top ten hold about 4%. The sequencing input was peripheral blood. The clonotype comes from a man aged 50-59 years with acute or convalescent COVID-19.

CDR3 protein: CASAYETGGLYEQYF. The CDR3 bases are TGTGCCAGTGCCTACGAGACAGGGGGCTTGTACGAGCAGTACTTC. This chain joins TRBV19 and TRBJ2-7; 10 bases fit TRBD1. V shed 8 bases, J shed 4 bases, and the junction held 11 bases outside the gene matches. The CDR3 covers 15 residues. Germline assignment: CDR1 LNHDA and CDR2 SQIVND (reference sequence). Full variable domain (remainder filled in from reference TRBV19 and TRBJ2-7): DGGITQSPKYLFRKEGQNVTLSCEQNLNHDAMYWYRQDPGQGLRLIYYSQIVNDFQKGDIAEGYSVSREKKESFPLTVTSAQKNPTAFYLCASAYETGGLYEQYFGPGTRLTVT.